There are a few counts of the clone carrying this TCR beta chain. The antigen remains unidentified. CDR1 is WSHSY and CDR2 is SAAADI in the germline V gene. The CDR3 has 17 amino acids. V was clipped by 2 bases and J by 4 bases; unmatched bases: 10. Every donor contributed roughly 10 milliliters of peripheral blood by blood draw. Through a sample-barcoded 5' primer and a J-beta primer mix, a second PCR was run for roughly 6 to 12 cycles. TCRdb analysed the 5' RACE reads with MiXCR anew, one entry per CDR3 protein. The repertoire has roughly 1,700,000 distinct CDR3 sequences, 28% of them found once; the top ten carry about 7.7%. The data originate from a study of blood T cells in healthy people across ages. Study summary: Per two T cells, template switching captured roughly one barcoded beta molecule. Study observations and caveats: Among T cells, TCR beta diversity per million cells dropped roughly linearly as age rose.

The V gene is TRBV10-2, the J gene TRBJ1-1, with 10 positions matching TRBD1. The clonotype comes from a woman in her thirties in good health. The source material was blood. The CDR3 bases are TGCGCCAGCAGTGAGGGGCTCCTCCGGGACAGGGGCACTGAAGCTTTCTTT. Its protein is CASSEGLLRDRGTEAFF.